This entry lists 29 T cell receptor beta chains sequenced from one sample in a study of shared clonotypes between healthy human individuals. Method: immunoSEQ multiplex PCR; TCRdb's copy keeps in-frame clones and lacks some. Here the sample spans roughly 2.5 million clones, just over 90% being singletons. The specimen was naive CD4+ T cells sorted from blood. Subset noted: CD45RA+ positively selected. The receptor source for this set is a man aged 18-30 years in good health.

The chain joins TRBV6-1 to TRBJ1-5, with 7 nucleotides matching TRBD1. Germline V CDR1 and CDR2: MNHNS, SASEGT. This CDR3 is 15 amino acids long. J was trimmed by 3 bases and V by 8 bases; bases with no gene match: 10. The CDR3 is CASVGEGAFNQPQHF. CDR3 DNA: TGTGCCAGCGTGGGTGAGGGGGCGTTCAATCAGCCCCAGCATTTT.

The CDR3 DNA follows: TGTGCCAGTAGTATACCCGGGACAGTCTATGGCTACACCTTC. As protein: CASSIPGTVYGYTF. V and J are TRBV19 and TRBJ1-2; TRBD1 matches at 7 bases. The CDR3 is 14 residues long. V dropped 2 bases and J dropped 4; count of bases not matched to a gene: 4. Germline values: CDR1 LNHDA, CDR2 SQIVND (reference sequence).

The CDR3, as DNA: TGTGCCAGCAGCCAGGGGTTGCAGCCCCAGCATTTT. It encodes CASSQGLQPQHF. This rearrangement joins TRBV28 to TRBJ1-5; the D gene is possibly TRBD1 (6 bases). Germline CDR1 is MDHEN and CDR2 is SYDVKM. Deletions cut 6 bases from V and 7 bases from J, with 10 bases between. The CDR3 has 12 amino acids.

As for this clone: Other DNA sequences in this specimen translate into the identical CDR3. The J gene is TRBJ2-7, the V gene TRBV5-1; D may be TRBD1 (5 bases). CDR1 and CDR2 from the germline V gene are SGHRS and YFSETQ. The ends were cut back, 4 bases at V and 4 bases at J, with 12 bases in the middle. The CDR3 loop spans 13 amino acids. For the CDR3, the DNA is TGCGCCAGCAGCCTGCAGGGTACTTACGAGCAGTACTTC. Amino acid sequence: CASSLQGTYEQYF.

The chain links TRBV30 to TRBJ2-3, with 14 bases lining up with TRBD2. Germline lookup yields CDR1 GTSNPN and CDR2 SVGIG (reference sequence). V shed 0 bases and J 5 bases; nucleotides not matched to a gene: 16. CDR3 size: 20 residues. The CDR3 protein is CAWSVLKSWGLAGDVDTQYF. DNA of the CDR3: TGTGCCTGGAGTGTACTCAAGTCTTGGGGACTAGCGGGGGACGTAGATACGCAGTATTTT.

V gene TRBV7-2 combines with J gene TRBJ1-2; D call uncertain. The germline CDR1 and CDR2 sequences are SGHTA and FQGNSA. The CDR3 has 12 residues. Trimming took 5 bases from V and 8 from J, leaving 12 bases between them. DNA of the CDR3: TGTGCCAGCAGCCCCGGGGTAATGGGCTACACCTTC. This codes for CASSPGVMGYTF.

This clone has only a few counts. The chain uses TRBV9 and TRBJ1-1; D is unresolved. Trimming shortened V by 0 bases and J by 5 bases, and 17 bases separated the two germline ends. The CDR3 length is 16 residues. CDR1 SGDLS and CDR2 YYNGEE come from the germline V gene. Here the CDR3 reads CASSVAGDTLGTEAFF. CDR3 DNA sequence: TGTGCCAGCAGCGTAGCTGGGGATACTTTGGGGACTGAAGCTTTCTTT.

The chain employs TRBV5-4 and TRBJ2-1, with 8 bases fitting TRBD2. Trimming at V came to 7 bases and at J to 6 bases, leaving 6 bases not matched to a gene. The CDR3 loop spans 13 amino acids. Per the germline V gene, CDR1 is SGHNT and CDR2 is YYREEE (reference sequence). DNA of the CDR3: TGTGCCAGCGGTACTAGCGGTTCCAATGAGCAGTTCTTC. Its translation is CASGTSGSNEQFF.

This chain joins TRBV5-1 and TRBJ1-4, with TRBD1 identical over 7 bases. Germline V lookup: CDR1 SGHRS, CDR2 YFSETQ. The CDR3 contains 14 residues. The V and J ends lost 4 bases and 8 bases, in that order; junction bases with no gene match: 8. Here the CDR3 reads CASSSTGVGEKLFF. In nucleotides, the CDR3 is TGCGCCAGCAGCAGCACAGGGGTAGGAGAAAAACTGTTTTTT.

This rearrangement joins TRBV9 to TRBJ1-3; no clear D gene. The germline CDR1 and CDR2 sequences are SGDLS and YYNGEE. V lost 2 bases, J lost 0 bases, and 12 bases lay in between. The CDR3 is 16 residues long. The DNA of the CDR3 is TGTGCCAGCAGCGTTGGGGTGGAGGGCTCTGGAAACACCATATATTTT. Amino acid sequence: CASSVGVEGSGNTIYF.

This clone was seen once. The V and J genes are TRBV30 and TRBJ1-4, with a weak D call TRBD1 (6 bases). The V gene lost 4 bases and the J gene lost 4 bases, with 13 bases spanning the gap. The CDR3 loop spans 14 amino acids. Germline lookup yields CDR1 GTSNPN and CDR2 SVGIG (reference sequence). The CDR3 is CAWNAGGLNEKLFF. The CDR3 DNA is TGTGCCTGGAATGCCGGGGGGCTTAATGAAAAACTGTTTTTT.

In its sample, this clone was seen once. The chain has TRBV30 and TRBJ2-7; 10 nucleotides align to TRBD1. CDR3 length equals 14 residues. Germline loops: CDR1 GTSNPN, CDR2 SVGIG (reference sequence). The V segment lost 5 bases and the J segment 3 bases; nucleotides outside the gene matches: 7. The DNA of the CDR3 is TGTGCCTGGCGGAACCGGGACAGGGGCTACGAGCAGTACTTC. As protein: CAWRNRDRGYEQYF.

The V gene is TRBV7-1, the J gene TRBJ2-2, with D possibly TRBD2 on 5 matching bases. TRBV7-1 is identified as an open reading frame with a role that is uncertain. The V and J ends lost 4 bases and 3 bases respectively, with 9 bases between them. This CDR3 is built from 14 residues. Here the CDR3 reads CASSFTRDTGELFF. CDR3 nucleotides: TGTGCCAGCAGCTTTACTAGGGACACCGGGGAGCTGTTTTTT.

Comment on this clone: The sample carries other DNA sequences with the same CDR3. The chain couples TRBV2 to TRBJ2-7, with D maybe TRBD1 (5 bases). This CDR3 has 13 residues. V was clipped by 2 bases and J by 1 base, with 6 bases between them. Germline V gene sequence: CDR1 SNHLY, CDR2 FYNNEI. The CDR3 protein is CASSEQGSYEQYF. The DNA of the CDR3 is TGTGCCAGCAGTGAACAGGGTTCCTACGAGCAGTACTTC.

The chain is built from TRBV28 and TRBJ1-4; D unclear. Germline V CDR1 and CDR2: MDHEN, SYDVKM. The CDR3 contains 14 residues. Trimming left V 8 bases short and J 5 bases short, with 15 bases between. The DNA of the CDR3 is TGTGCCAGCGCTAGGGCAGGAGTCAATGAAAAACTGTTTTTT. It is translated as CASARAGVNEKLFF.

With regard to this clone: The same CDR3 is also encoded by other DNA sequences in this sample. This chain connects TRBV6-5 to TRBJ1-2; unclear D gene. The V gene lost 2 bases and the J gene lost 5 bases, with 9 bases spanning the gap. CDR3 length: 13 residues. Germline CDR1 reads MNHEY; CDR2 reads SVGAGI. The CDR3: CASSYGQNYGYTF. The CDR3 coding sequence is TGTGCCAGCAGTTACGGGCAGAATTATGGCTACACCTTC.

This chain uses TRBV28 with TRBJ1-4, with D unclear. This CDR3 has 12 amino acids. Between the trimmed V and J ends, which lost 8 bases and 8 bases, there was a span of 12 bases. Germline values: CDR1 MDHEN, CDR2 SYDVKM. The CDR3 protein is CASGLQREKLFF. The CDR3 DNA reads as TGTGCCAGCGGGCTACAGAGGGAAAAACTGTTTTTT.

In regard to this clone: Other DNA variants within this sample encode the same CDR3. CDR3 region: CASSLGEETQYF. The CDR3 nucleotides are TGCGCCAGCAGCTTGGGAGAAGAGACCCAGTACTTC. V usage is TRBV5-1 and J usage is TRBJ2-5, with D unclear. This CDR3 has 12 residues. Germline assignment: CDR1 SGHRS and CDR2 YFSETQ. Trimming removed 0 bases at V and 3 bases at J, with 3 bases between. The variable domain in full, with the rest retrieved from reference TRBV5-1 and TRBJ2-5, is KAGVTQTPRYLIKTRGQQVTLSCSPISGHRSVSWYQQTPGQGLQFLFEYFSETQRNKGNFPGRFSGRQFSNSRSEMNVSTLELGDSALYLCASSLGEETQYFGPGTRLLVL.

The gene calls are TRBV6-6 and TRBJ2-5; 8 bases agree with TRBD1. CDR1 is MNHNY, CDR2 SVGAGI, per germline (reference sequence). V trimming: 5 bases; J trimming: 5 bases; junction bases outside the gene matches: 7. The CDR3 runs 14 residues. CDR3 sequence (DNA): TGTGCCAGCAGTAAAGACAGGGGTGTTGAGACCCAGTACTTC. It encodes CASSKDRGVETQYF.

The rearrangement joins TRBV2 to TRBJ1-1; perhaps TRBD1 as D (5 bases). Germline CDR1 SNHLY, CDR2 FYNNEI. The CDR3 totals 11 residues. Trimming took 4 bases from V and 10 from J, leaving 10 bases between them. The CDR3 DNA reads TGTGCCAGCAGTGGGGGCATTGGAGCTTTCTTT. This sequence encodes CASSGGIGAFF.

The chain uses TRBV19 and TRBJ2-1, with 9 bases matching TRBD2. The germline gives CDR1 LNHDA, CDR2 SQIVND (reference sequence). The CDR3 is made up of 15 amino acids. V shed 7 bases and J 5 bases; nucleotides not matched to a gene: 9. The CDR3, as DNA: TGTGCCAGTACAGATATTAGCGGGAGTCACAATGAGCAGTTCTTC. Its translation: CASTDISGSHNEQFF.

In this sample, this clone turned up once. Other DNA variants within this sample encode the same CDR3. The chain employs TRBV9 and TRBJ2-2; no clear D. The V end was cut by 0 bases, the J end by 2 bases, with 5 bases between. This CDR3 has 14 amino acids. Germline V gene data show CDR1 as SGDLS and CDR2 as YYNGEE. DNA of the CDR3: TGTGCCAGCAGCGTAGCAGGTAACACCGGGGAGCTGTTTTTT. This translates into CASSVAGNTGELFF.

The rearrangement uses TRBV7-2 and TRBJ1-1, with unresolved D. The CDR3 is made up of 13 amino acids. Per the germline V gene, CDR1 is SGHTA and CDR2 is FQGNSA. V gave up 8 bases and J gave up 5 bases, with 15 bases separating them. In DNA, the CDR3 is TGTGCCAGCCAAGACCTAGGCTCGACTGAAGCTTTCTTT. This codes for CASQDLGSTEAFF.

The chain employs TRBV5-6 and TRBJ1-4, with a possible D match to TRBD1 (5 bases). The CDR3 consists of 15 residues. CDR1 SGHDT and CDR2 YYEEEE come from the germline V gene. The V end lost 0 bases, the J end lost 1 base, and 7 bases lay between the germline ends. In DNA, the CDR3 is TGTGCCAGCAGCTTGGTAGGGGAAACTAATGAAAAACTGTTTTTT. Protein sequence: CASSLVGETNEKLFF.

There are a few counts of this clone. The chain joins TRBV7-9 to TRBJ1-2; D possibly corresponds to TRBD1 (6 bases). Trimming pared 6 bases from V and 8 bases from J, leaving 16 bases between. Germline V gene lookup returns CDR1 SEHNR and CDR2 FQNEAQ (reference sequence). The CDR3 runs to 13 residues. The chain's CDR3 is CASRPKGGLGYTF. The CDR3 DNA sequence: TGTGCCAGCAGACCCAAGGGGGGACTCGGCTACACCTTC.

The chain combines TRBV6-6 with TRBJ2-1; 10 bases are a match to TRBD1. From germline, CDR1 is MNHNY and CDR2 SVGAGI (reference sequence). Losses at the gene ends were 6 bases for V and 3 bases for J; bases not matched to a gene: 8. CDR3 size: 16 residues. This CDR3 reads CASSLNRDRGYNEQFF. The CDR3 DNA reads as TGTGCCAGCAGCCTGAACCGGGACAGGGGCTACAATGAGCAGTTCTTC.

In the case of this clone: At the DNA level, this CDR3 is encoded by other sequences in the same sample as well. The chain recombines TRBV7-9 with TRBJ2-1; the match to TRBD2 covers 11 bases. The germline V gene encodes CDR1 SEHNR and CDR2 FQNEAQ (reference sequence). The CDR3 loop spans 16 amino acids. V was clipped by 1 base and J by 4 bases; unmatched bases: 3. CDR3 protein: CASSLGGTSGYNEQFF. DNA of the CDR3: TGTGCCAGCAGCTTAGGGGGGACTAGCGGTTACAATGAGCAGTTCTTC.

The V gene is TRBV6-6, the J gene TRBJ1-4; 7 bases line up with TRBD1. Germline CDR1 MNHNY, CDR2 SVGAGI (reference sequence). V lost 2 bases, J lost 6 bases, and 3 bases stayed unmatched. The CDR3 runs to 14 residues. The CDR3 DNA reads as TGTGCCAGCAGTTACAAGGGGGCTTATGAAAAACTGTTTTTT. Residues: CASSYKGAYEKLFF.

The chain uses TRBV6-5 and TRBJ2-2, with TRBD2 identical over 10 bases. V lost 2 bases, J lost 8 bases, and 5 bases stayed unmatched. The CDR3 length is 15 residues. The germline V gene has CDR1 MNHEY and CDR2 SVGAGI. The CDR3 sequence: CASSYLAGERGELFF. The CDR3 coding sequence is TGTGCCAGCAGTTACCTAGCGGGAGAACGAGGGGAGCTGTTTTTT.